This TCR beta chain was obtained from a study of response to subunit inactivated influenza vaccine. Each CDR3 protein is one row after TCRdb ran MiXCR on the RT-PCR reads. The sample yields 550,000 to 800,000 distinct CDR3 sequences, around 14% seen once. Germline CDR1 reads SGHVS; CDR2 reads FNYEAQ. The V end was cut by 1 base, the J end by 0 bases, with 7 bases between. The CDR3 totals 15 residues. Findings and caveats of the study: Each seasonal influenza vaccination, the authors suggested, recruits few new T cells.

The table lists this clonotype with a few counts. What it binds is unknown. The source is a man over 45 who received an inactivated influenza vaccine. The chain has TRBV7-6 and TRBJ1-3; D remains unclear. The sample consisted of PBMCs from blood, taken roughly 12 days after vaccination. The CDR3 spells CASSLDDNSGNTIYF. DNA of the CDR3: TGTGCCAGCAGCTTAGACGACAACTCTGGAAACACCATATATTTT.